The clone carrying this TCR beta chain was seen a single time. Its antigen is not known. Germline V gene data show CDR1 as SNHLY and CDR2 as FYNNEI. The CDR3 consists of 17 residues. V lost 4 bases, J lost 6 bases, and 24 bases lay in between. This entry comes from a study of cytomegalovirus exposure and HLA in healthy donors. Findings of the study overall: As a later analysis showed, a missense DCLRE1C variant was linked to trimming of TCR beta V- and J-genes.

Both 60 Vbeta primers and 13 Jbeta primers went into the PCR. Clones were sequenced by immunoSEQ multiplex PCR, and TCRdb holds only the in-frame ones, with some missing. The sample shows around 170,000 clones, just over 75% of them seen only once. This sequence joins TRBV2 and TRBJ1-2; perhaps TRBD1 as D (6 bases). The specimen sequenced was PBMCs. This clonotype originated in a man aged 35 to 55 in good health and CMV-seronegative. The CDR3 loop reads CASSAHPQGNGGDGYTF. The CDR3 nucleotides are TGTGCCAGCAGTGCTCACCCCCAGGGGAATGGAGGAGATGGCTACACCTTC.